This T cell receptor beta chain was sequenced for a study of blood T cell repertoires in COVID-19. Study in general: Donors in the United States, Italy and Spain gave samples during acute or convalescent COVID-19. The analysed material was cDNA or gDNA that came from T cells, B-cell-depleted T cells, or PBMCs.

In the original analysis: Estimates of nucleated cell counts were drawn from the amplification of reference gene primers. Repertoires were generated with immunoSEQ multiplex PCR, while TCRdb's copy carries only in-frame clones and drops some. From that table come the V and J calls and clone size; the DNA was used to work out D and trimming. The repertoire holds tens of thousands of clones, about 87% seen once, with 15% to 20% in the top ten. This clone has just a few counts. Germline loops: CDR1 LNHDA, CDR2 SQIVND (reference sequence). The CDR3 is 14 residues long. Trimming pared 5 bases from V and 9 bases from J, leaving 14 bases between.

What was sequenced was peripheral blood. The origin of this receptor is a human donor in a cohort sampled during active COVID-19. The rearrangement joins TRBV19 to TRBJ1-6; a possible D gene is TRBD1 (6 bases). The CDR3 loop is CASSPRQAASPLHF. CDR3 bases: TGTGCCAGTAGTCCCCGACAGGCAGCTTCACCCCTCCACTTT.